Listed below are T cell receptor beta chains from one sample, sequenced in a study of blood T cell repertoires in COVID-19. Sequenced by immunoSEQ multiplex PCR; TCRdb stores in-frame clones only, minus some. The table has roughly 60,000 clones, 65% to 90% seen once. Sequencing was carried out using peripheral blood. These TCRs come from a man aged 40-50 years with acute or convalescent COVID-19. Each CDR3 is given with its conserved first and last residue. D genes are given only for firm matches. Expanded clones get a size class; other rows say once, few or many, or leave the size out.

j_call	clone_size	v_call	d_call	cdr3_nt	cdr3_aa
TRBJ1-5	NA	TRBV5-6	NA	TGTGCCAGCAGCCCGGATCCCACGGAGCAGCCCCAGCATTTT	CASSPDPTEQPQHF
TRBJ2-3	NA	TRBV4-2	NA	TGTGCCAGCAGCCTACTGACTAGCACAGATACGCAGTATTTT	CASSLLTSTDTQYF
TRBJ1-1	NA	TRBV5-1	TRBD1	TGCGCCAGCAGCCCGGGACAGCCCGGCACTGAAGCTTTCTTT	CASSPGQPGTEAFF
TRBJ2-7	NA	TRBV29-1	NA	TGCAGCGTTGAGGCAGATACCTACGAGCAGTACTTC	CSVEADTYEQYF
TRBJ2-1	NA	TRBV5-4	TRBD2	TGTGCCAGCAGCCCGGGATCTTATGCGGGGGGGCGCTCCTACAATGAGCAGTTCTTC	CASSPGSYAGGRSYNEQFF
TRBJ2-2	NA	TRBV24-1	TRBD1	TGTGCCACCAGTGATCCCGACAGGGGTAGAACCGGGGAGCTGTTTTTT	CATSDPDRGRTGELFF
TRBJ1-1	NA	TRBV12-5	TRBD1	TGTGCTAGTGGTCCTAGGGGGCCCGGCTATCTGAACACTGAAGCTTTCTTT	CASGPRGPGYLNTEAFF
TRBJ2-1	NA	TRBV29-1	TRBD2	TGCAGCGTTGAGCCCCAACTAGCGGGGGGACCCTACAATGAGCAGTTCTTC	CSVEPQLAGGPYNEQFF
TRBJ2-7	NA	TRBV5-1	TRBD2	TGCGCCAGCAGCTCCTCGACTAGCGGGGTCTACGAGCAGTACTTC	CASSSSTSGVYEQYF
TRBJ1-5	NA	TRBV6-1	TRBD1	TGTGCCAGCAGTGCATTTCCGGGACAGGGTTATAGCAATCAGCCCCAGCATTTT	CASSAFPGQGYSNQPQHF
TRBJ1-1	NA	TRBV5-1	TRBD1	TGCGCCAGCAGCTTGGTGGTCAGGGGGCGGGACACTGAAGCTTTCTTT	CASSLVVRGRDTEAFF
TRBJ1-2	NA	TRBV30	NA	TGTGCCTGGGGTTTTGGGACAAATTCACATGGCTACACCTTC	CAWGFGTNSHGYTF
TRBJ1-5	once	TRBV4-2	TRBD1	TGTGCCAGCAGCCAGTTGACAGGGGGTGTCAATCAGCCCCAGCATTTT	CASSQLTGGVNQPQHF
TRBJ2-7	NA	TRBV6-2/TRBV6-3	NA	TGTGCCAGCAGTTACTATCCTGGAGGGGGGGTAGACGAGCAGTACTTC	CASSYYPGGGVDEQYF
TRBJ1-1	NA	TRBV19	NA	TGTGCCAGTAGTATACAGAGGAGCCCAGTAACGGGGAACACTGAAGCTTTCTTT	CASSIQRSPVTGNTEAFF
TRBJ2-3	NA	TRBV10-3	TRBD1	TGTGCCATCACGGGACAGGGTCGGGGGACAGATACGCAGTATTTT	CAITGQGRGTDTQYF
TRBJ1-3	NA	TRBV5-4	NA	TGTGCCAGCAGCTTGTATCCGCCGGGGGAGGTCGCTCTCTCTGGAAACACCATATATTTT	CASSLYPPGEVALSGNTIYF
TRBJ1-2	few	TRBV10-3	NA	TGTGCCATCAGTGATGGGCTGGGCTATGGCTACACCTTC	CAISDGLGYGYTF
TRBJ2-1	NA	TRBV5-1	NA	TGCGCCAGCAGCTTGGGTATAGCCTACAATGAGCAGTTCTTC	CASSLGIAYNEQFF
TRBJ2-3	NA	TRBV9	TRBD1	TGTGCCAGCAGCCCCCAGACGACAGGGACCACAGATACGCAGTATTTT	CASSPQTTGTTDTQYF
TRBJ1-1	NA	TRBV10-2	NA	TGCGCCAGCAGTGAGTCGCCGGGCACTGAAGCTTTCTTT	CASSESPGTEAFF
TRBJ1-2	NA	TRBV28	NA	TGTGCCAGCAGCCTGACAGGCGCTAACTATGGCTACACCTTC	CASSLTGANYGYTF
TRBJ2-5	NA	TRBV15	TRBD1	TGTGCCACCAGTGTAGGGGGCTTGATAGAGACCCAGTACTTC	CATSVGGLIETQYF
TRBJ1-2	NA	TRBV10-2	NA	TGCGCCAGCAGTGAGTCGGGTGGATGGGGCCAGGGCTACACCTTC	CASSESGGWGQGYTF
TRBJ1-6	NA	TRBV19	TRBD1	TGTGCCACTCGGACAGGGGAATCACCCCTCCACTTT	CATRTGESPLHF
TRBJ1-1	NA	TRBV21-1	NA	TGTGCCAGCAGCCCTGGATATAGGGGGCCTGAAGCTTTCTTT	CASSPGYRGPEAFF
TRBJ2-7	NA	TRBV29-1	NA	TGCAGCGTGGGCCTCCACGGGTACGAGCAGTACTTC	CSVGLHGYEQYF
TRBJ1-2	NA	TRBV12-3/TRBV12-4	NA	TGTGCCAGCAGTATTGGACAGCTCTATGGCTACACCTTC	CASSIGQLYGYTF
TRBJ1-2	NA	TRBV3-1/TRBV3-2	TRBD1	TGTGCCAGCAGCCACAGGACAGGGAACTATGGCTACACCTTC	CASSHRTGNYGYTF
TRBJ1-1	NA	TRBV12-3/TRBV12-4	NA	TGTGCCAGTGGGGGGACCGAGAACACTGAAGCTTTCTTT	CASGGTENTEAFF
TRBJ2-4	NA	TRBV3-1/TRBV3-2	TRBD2	TGTGCCAGCAATTTGGGGGGGGAAAACATTCAGTACTTC	CASNLGGENIQYF
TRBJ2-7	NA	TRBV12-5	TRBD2	TGTGCTAGTGGCTTTAGCGGGAGCTCTTCCTACGAGCAGTACTTC	CASGFSGSSSYEQYF
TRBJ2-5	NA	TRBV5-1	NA	TGCGCCAGCAGCTTGGTTCGGGGGGCGGGAGAGACCCAGTACTTC	CASSLVRGAGETQYF
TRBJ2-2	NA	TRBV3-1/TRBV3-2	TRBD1	TGTGCCAGCAGCCAGTACAGGGGCCTCACCGGGGAGCTGTTTTTT	CASSQYRGLTGELFF
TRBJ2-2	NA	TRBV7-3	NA	TGTGCCAGCAGCTTAACCCCCATCAATACCGGGGAGCTGTTTTTT	CASSLTPINTGELFF
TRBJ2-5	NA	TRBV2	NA	TGTGCCAGCAGCCCCAGAGAGACCCAGTACTTC	CASSPRETQYF
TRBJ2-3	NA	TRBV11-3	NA	TGTGCCAGTTCTTTAGAGGGTAGACGCACAGATACGCAGTATTTT	CASSLEGRRTDTQYF
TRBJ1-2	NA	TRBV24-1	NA	TGTGCCACCAGTGATGCTTCGAGGGGGGGTTATGGCTACACCTTC	CATSDASRGGYGYTF
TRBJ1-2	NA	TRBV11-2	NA	TGTGCCAGCAGCTTAGATCGTACGCGTGGCTACACCTTC	CASSLDRTRGYTF
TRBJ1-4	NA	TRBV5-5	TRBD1	TGTGCCAGCAGCTGGCTCGATAGGGGGCGAACTAATGAAAAACTGTTTTTT	CASSWLDRGRTNEKLFF